This TCR beta chain appears in the sequencing data of a study of cytomegalovirus exposure and HLA in healthy donors. Profiling relied on immunoSEQ multiplex PCR, and the TCRdb table lists in-frame clones only, not all of them. The repertoire includes 170,000 or so clones, roughly 80% of them detected once, and 2.5% to 3% sits in the top ten. Regarding this clone: As yet, its antigen is unknown.

Study-wide results and limits: Generally TCR sequences proved uncommon, though certain public TCRs appeared in numerous donors. As confirmed in vitro, a few CMV-associated chains were specific for CMV antigens. A list of 150 to 200 TCR beta chains associated with cytomegalovirus was given.

The donors were part of the validation cohort, which consisted of 120 subjects and was separate from the first cohort of roughly 620 subjects. V was cut by 2 bases and J by 10 bases, with 21 bases left in between. The CDR3 loop spans 16 amino acids. Looked up from germline, CDR1 is SGHTA and CDR2 is FQGNSA. The J gene is TRBJ1-5, the V gene TRBV7-2; the D is unclear. The source of this sequence is a young woman in good health and CMV-seropositive. Source material: PBMCs. The CDR3 here is CASSLRSHSPNDPQHF. The CDR3 DNA reads as TGTGCCAGCAGCTTAAGAAGCCACAGCCCGAATGACCCCCAGCATTTT.